This section outlines one T cell receptor beta chain sequence together with its context. This record belongs to a study of T cell responses to AZD1222 COVID-19 vaccine. CDR3 length: 17 amino acids. Deletions cut 0 bases from V and 0 bases from J, with 14 bases between. Germline V gene lookup returns CDR1 KGHSH and CDR2 LQKENI. Using immunoSEQ multiplex PCR, the repertoire was profiled, and TCRdb retains in-frame clones only, with some absent. The table includes 150,000 or so clones, 92% detected once. This receptor was obtained from an adult who received the AZD1222 COVID-19 vaccine. This sample comprised peripheral blood, obtained 28 days after the second AZD1222 dose. The chain has TRBV18 and TRBJ1-1, with D hard to call. In DNA, the CDR3 is TGTGCCAGCTCACCACCCTTGGCCCGTACGTTGAACACTGAAGCTTTCTTT. Protein sequence: CASSPPLARTLNTEAFF.